Here is one TCR beta chain with its context. This sample is part of a study of shared clonotypes between healthy human individuals. Germline lookup yields CDR1 LNHDA and CDR2 SQIVND (reference sequence). This CDR3 spans 13 amino acids. The ends were cut back, 3 bases at V and 3 bases at J, with 8 bases in the middle. The assay was carried out at the deep level. The assay was immunoSEQ multiplex PCR, and TCRdb's table has in-frame clones only and misses some. The sample shows about 1.5 million clones, roughly 98% of them seen only once. The specimen was naive CD4+ T cells sorted from blood. Described subset: CD45RA+ positively selected. The receptor comes from a man younger than 40 in good health. The chain is built from TRBV19 and TRBJ2-5, with no clear D. The CDR3: CASSMVGKETQYF. Here the CDR3 DNA reads TGTGCCAGTAGTATGGTAGGGAAAGAGACCCAGTACTTC.